This T cell receptor (beta chain) was identified during a study of blood T cell repertoires in COVID-19. The assay was immunoSEQ multiplex PCR, and TCRdb's table has in-frame clones only and misses some. This table holds about 33,000 clones, about 91% found once. With V trimmed by 7 bases and J by 3 bases, 7 bases remained unmatched. The CDR3 totals 14 residues. Germline V gives CDR1 MNHEY, CDR2 SVGAGI. The sequencing sample was made of peripheral blood. This sequence was found in a human donor in a cohort sampled during active COVID-19. This rearrangement joins TRBV6-5 to TRBJ2-7; TRBD1 aligns across 9 bases. CDR3 sequence: CASTTDRGGYEQYF. The CDR3 DNA sequence: TGTGCCAGCACCACGGACAGGGGAGGCTACGAGCAGTACTTC.